This T cell receptor (beta chain) was identified in a study of T cell responses to AZD1222 COVID-19 vaccine. General study points: Donors were mostly white British, more females; clonal diversity possibly underestimated. Reportedly, close to half of spike-specific TCRs are directed against unmutated variant regions.

Here immunoSEQ multiplex PCR was the method, and the copy in TCRdb shows in-frame clones only, minus some. The sample carries over 100,000 clones, about 91% recorded once. Regarding this clone: Its antigen remains unidentified.

V trimming: 3 bases; J trimming: 1 base; junction bases outside the gene matches: 7. The CDR3 is made up of 17 amino acids. The V gene's germline CDR1 is SGHNT and CDR2 YYREEE (reference sequence). The rearrangement links TRBV5-4 to TRBJ2-2, with 9 bases aligning to TRBD1. This specimen was peripheral blood, taken on day 0 of AZD1222 vaccination. The sequence came from an adult in good health. CDR3: CASSSGTGPRNTGELFF. The DNA for the CDR3 is TGTGCCAGCAGCTCCGGGACAGGGCCAAGGAACACCGGGGAGCTGTTTTTT.